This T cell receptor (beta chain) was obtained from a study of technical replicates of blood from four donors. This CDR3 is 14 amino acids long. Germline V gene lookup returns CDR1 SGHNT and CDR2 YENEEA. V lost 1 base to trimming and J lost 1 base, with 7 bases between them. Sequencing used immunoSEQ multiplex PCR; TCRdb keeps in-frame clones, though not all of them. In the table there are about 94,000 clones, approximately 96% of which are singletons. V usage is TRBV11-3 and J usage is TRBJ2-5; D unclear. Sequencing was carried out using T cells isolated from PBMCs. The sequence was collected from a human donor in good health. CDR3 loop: CASSLGAGQETQYF. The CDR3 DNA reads TGTGCCAGCAGCTTAGGTGCCGGCCAAGAGACCCAGTACTTC. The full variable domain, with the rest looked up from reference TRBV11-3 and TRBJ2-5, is EAGVVQSPRYKIIEKKQPVAFWCNPISGHNTLYWYLQNLGQGPELLIRYENEEAVDDSQLPKDRFSAERLKGVDSTLKIQPAELGDSAVYLCASSLGAGQETQYFGPGTRLLVL.